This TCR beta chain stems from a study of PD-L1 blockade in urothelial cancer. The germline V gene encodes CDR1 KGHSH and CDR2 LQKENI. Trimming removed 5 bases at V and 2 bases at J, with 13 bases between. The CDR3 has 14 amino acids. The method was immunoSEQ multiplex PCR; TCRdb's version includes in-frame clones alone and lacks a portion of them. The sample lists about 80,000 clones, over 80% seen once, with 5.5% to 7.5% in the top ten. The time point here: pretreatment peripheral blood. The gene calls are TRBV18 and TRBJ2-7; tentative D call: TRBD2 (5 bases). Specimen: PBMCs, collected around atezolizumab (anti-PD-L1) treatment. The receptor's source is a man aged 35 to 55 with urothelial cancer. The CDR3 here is CASSSGLETYEQYF. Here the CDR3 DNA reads TGTGCCAGCTCATCCGGACTCGAAACCTACGAGCAGTACTTC. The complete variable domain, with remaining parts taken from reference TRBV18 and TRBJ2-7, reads NAGVMQNPRHLVRRRGQEARLRCSPMKGHSHVYWYRQLPEEGLKFMVYLQKENIIDESGMPKERFSAEFPKEGPSILRIQQVVRGDSAAYFCASSSGLETYEQYFGPGTRLTVT.